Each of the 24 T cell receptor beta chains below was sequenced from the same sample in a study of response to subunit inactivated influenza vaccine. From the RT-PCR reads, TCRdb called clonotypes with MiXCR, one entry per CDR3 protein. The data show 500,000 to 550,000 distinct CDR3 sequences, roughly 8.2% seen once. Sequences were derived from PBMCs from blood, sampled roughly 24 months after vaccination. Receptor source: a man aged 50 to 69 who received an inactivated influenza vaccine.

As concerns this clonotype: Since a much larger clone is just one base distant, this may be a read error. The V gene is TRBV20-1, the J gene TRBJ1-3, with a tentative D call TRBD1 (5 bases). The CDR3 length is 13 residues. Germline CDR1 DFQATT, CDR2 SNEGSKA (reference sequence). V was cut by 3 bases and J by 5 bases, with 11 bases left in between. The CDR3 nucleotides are TGCAGTGCTAGGGGGGGGTCTAGAAACACCATATATTTT. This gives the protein CSARGGSRNTIYF.

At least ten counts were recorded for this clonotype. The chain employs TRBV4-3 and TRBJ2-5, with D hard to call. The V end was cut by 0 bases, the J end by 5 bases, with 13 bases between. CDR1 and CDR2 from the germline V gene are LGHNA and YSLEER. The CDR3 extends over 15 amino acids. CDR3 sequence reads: CASSQEWVSRETQYF. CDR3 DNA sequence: TGCGCCAGCAGCCAAGAGTGGGTATCGCGGGAGACCCAGTACTTC.

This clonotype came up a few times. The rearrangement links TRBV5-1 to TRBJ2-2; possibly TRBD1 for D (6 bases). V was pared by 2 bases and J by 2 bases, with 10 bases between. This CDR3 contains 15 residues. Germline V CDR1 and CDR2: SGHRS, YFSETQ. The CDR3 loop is CASSFRGINTGELFF. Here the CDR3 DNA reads TGCGCCAGCAGCTTTAGGGGGATTAACACCGGGGAGCTGTTTTTT.

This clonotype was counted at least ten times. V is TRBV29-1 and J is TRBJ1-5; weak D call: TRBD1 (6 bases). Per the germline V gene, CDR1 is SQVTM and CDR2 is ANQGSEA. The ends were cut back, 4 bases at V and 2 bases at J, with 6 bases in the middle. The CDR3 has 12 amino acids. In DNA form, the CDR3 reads TGCAGCGTTGCAGGGGGCAATCAGCCCCAGCATTTT. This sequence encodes CSVAGGNQPQHF. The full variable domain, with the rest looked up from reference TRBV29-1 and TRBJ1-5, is SAVISQKPSRDICQRGTSLTIQCQVDSQVTMMFWYRQQPGQSLTLIATANQGSEATYESGFVIDKFPISRPNLTFSTLTVSNMSPEDSSIYLCSVAGGNQPQHFGDGTRLSIL.

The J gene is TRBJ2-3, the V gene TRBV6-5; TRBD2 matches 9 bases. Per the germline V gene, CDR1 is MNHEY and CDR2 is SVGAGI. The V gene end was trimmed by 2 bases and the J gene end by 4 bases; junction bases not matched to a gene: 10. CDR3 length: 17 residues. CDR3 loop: CASSYPSASGTSDTQYF. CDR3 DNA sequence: TGTGCCAGCAGTTACCCCTCGGCTAGCGGGACATCAGATACGCAGTATTTT.

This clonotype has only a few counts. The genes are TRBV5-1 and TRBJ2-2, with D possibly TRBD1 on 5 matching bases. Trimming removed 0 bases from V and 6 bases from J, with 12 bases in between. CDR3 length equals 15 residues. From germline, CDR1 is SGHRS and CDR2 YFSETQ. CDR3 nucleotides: TGCGCCAGCAGCTTGGTCCAGGGATCCGCCGGGGAGCTGTTTTTT. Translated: CASSLVQGSAGELFF.

CDR3 DNA sequence: TGTGCCAGCAGTGTTTGGCAGGGTCAAGAGACCCAGTACTTC. Protein product: CASSVWQGQETQYF. This sequence joins TRBV2 and TRBJ2-5; a weak D match, TRBD1 (5 bases). With 4 bases removed from V and 2 bases from J, the gap between germline ends came to 11 bases. Per the germline V gene, CDR1 is SNHLY and CDR2 is FYNNEI. CDR3 length: 14 amino acids. The entire variable domain, with the rest obtained from reference TRBV2 and TRBJ2-5, is as follows: EPEVTQTPSHQVTQMGQEVILRCVPISNHLYFYWYRQILGQKVEFLVSFYNNEISEKSEIFDDQFSVERPDGSNFTLKIRSTKLEDSAMYFCASSVWQGQETQYFGPGTRLLVL.

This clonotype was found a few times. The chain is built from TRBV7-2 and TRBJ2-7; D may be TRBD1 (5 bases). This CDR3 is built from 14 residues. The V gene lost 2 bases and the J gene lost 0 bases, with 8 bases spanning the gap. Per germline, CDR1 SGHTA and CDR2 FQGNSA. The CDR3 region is CASSLTRASYEQYF. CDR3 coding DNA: TGTGCCAGCAGCTTAACCAGGGCCTCCTACGAGCAGTACTTC.

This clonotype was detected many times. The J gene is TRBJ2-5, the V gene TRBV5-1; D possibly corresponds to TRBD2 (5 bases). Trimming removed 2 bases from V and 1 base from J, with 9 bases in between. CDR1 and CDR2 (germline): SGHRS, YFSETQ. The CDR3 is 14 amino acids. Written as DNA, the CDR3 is TGCGCCAGCAGCTTTAGCGTACCCCAAGAGACCCAGTACTTC. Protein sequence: CASSFSVPQETQYF.

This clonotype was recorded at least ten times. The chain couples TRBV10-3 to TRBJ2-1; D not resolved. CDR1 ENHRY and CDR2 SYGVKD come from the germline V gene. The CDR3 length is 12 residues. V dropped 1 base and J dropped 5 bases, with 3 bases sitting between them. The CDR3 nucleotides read TGTGCCATCAGTGAGTGGGACAATGAGCAGTTCTTC. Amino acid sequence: CAISEWDNEQFF.

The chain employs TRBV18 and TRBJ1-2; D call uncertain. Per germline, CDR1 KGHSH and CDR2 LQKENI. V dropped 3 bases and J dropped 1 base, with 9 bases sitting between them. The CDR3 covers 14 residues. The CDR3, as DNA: TGTGCCAGCTCACCTGGAGCGGGTAACTATGGCTACACCTTC. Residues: CASSPGAGNYGYTF.

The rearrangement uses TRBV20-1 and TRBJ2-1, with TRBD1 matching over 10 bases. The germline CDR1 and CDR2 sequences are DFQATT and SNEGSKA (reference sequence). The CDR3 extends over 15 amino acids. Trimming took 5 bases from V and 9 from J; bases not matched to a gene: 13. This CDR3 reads CSAPGQGEYYGEQFF. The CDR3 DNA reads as TGCAGTGCTCCCGGACAGGGGGAGTATTACGGTGAGCAGTTCTTC.

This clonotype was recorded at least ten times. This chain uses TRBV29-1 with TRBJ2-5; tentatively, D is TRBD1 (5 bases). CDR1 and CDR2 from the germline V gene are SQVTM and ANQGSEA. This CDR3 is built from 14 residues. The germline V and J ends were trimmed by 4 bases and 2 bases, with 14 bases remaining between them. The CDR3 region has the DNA TGCAGCGTTGGACAGAATCAAATACAAGAGACCCAGTACTTC. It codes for CSVGQNQIQETQYF. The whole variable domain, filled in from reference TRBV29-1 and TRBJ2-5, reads SAVISQKPSRDICQRGTSLTIQCQVDSQVTMMFWYRQQPGQSLTLIATANQGSEATYESGFVIDKFPISRPNLTFSTLTVSNMSPEDSSIYLCSVGQNQIQETQYFGPGTRLLVL.

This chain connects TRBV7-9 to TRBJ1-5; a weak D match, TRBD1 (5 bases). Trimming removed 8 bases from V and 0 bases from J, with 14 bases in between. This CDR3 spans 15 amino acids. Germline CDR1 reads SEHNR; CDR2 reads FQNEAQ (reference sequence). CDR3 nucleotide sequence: TGTGCCAGCGCCGACAGTTCCCATAGCAATCAGCCCCAGCATTTT. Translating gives CASADSSHSNQPQHF.

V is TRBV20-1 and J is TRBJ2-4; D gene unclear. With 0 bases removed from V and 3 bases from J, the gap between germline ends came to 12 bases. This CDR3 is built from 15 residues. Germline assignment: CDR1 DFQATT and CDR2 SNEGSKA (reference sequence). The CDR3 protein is CSARDPRVVKNIQYF. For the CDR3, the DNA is TGCAGTGCTAGAGATCCCCGGGTGGTCAAAAACATTCAGTACTTC.

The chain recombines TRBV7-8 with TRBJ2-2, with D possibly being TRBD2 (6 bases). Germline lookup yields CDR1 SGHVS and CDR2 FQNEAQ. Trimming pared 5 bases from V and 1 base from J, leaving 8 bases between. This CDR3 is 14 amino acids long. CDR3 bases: TGTGCCAGCAGCGGACTACTGAACACCGGGGAGCTGTTTTTT. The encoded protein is CASSGLLNTGELFF.

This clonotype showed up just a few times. CDR3 sequence (DNA): TGTGCCAGCAGCTTGATGCTAGCGGGAGGTAAAGATGAGCAGTTCTTC. It yields the protein CASSLMLAGGKDEQFF. The chain combines TRBV5-6 with TRBJ2-1; 11 nucleotides match TRBD2. J gave up 8 bases and V 1 base, and 8 bases lay outside the gene matches. The CDR3 runs to 16 residues. The germline CDR1 and CDR2 sequences are SGHDT and YYEEEE.

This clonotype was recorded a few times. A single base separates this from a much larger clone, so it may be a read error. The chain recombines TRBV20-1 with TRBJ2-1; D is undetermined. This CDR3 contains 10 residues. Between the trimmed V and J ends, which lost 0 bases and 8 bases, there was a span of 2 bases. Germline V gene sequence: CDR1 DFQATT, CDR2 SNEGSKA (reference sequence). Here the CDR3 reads CSARDYEQFF. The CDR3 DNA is TGCAGTGCTAGAGACTATGAGCAGTTCTTC.

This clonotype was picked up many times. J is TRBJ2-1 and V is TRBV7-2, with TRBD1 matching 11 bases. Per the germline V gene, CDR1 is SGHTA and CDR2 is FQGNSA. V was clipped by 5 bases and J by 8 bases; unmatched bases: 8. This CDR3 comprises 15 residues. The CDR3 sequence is CASSRRTGGGDEQFF. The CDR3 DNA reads TGTGCCAGCAGCAGAAGGACAGGGGGCGGCGATGAGCAGTTCTTC.

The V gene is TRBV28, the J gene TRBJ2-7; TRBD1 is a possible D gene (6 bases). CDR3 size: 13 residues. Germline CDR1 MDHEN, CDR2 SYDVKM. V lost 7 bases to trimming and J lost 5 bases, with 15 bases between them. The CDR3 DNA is TGTGCCAGCACCCGACAGGAACCCAACGAGCAGTACTTC. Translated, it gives CASTRQEPNEQYF.

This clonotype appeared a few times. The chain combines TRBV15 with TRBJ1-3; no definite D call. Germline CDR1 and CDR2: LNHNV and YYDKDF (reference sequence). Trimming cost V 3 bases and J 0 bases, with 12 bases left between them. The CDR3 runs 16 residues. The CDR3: CATSSNFMSSGNTIYF. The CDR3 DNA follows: TGTGCCACCAGCAGTAACTTTATGAGCTCTGGAAACACCATATATTTT. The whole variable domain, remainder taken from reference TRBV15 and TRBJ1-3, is DAMVIQNPRYQVTQFGKPVTLSCSQTLNHNVMYWYQQKSSQAPKLLFHYYDKDFNNEADTPDNFQSRRPNTSFCFLDIRSPGLGDTAMYLCATSSNFMSSGNTIYFGEGSWLTVV.

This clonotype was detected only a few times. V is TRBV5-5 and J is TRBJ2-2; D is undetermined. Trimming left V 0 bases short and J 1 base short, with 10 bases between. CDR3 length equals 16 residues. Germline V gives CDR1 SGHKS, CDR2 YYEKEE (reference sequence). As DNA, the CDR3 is TGTGCCAGCAGCTTGGCGGGTAGGCAGAACACCGGGGAGCTGTTTTTT. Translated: CASSLAGRQNTGELFF.

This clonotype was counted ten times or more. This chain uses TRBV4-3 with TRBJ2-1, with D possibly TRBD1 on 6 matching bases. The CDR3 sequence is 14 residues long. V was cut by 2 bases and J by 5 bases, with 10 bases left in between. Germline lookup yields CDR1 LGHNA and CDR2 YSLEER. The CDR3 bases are TGCGCCAGCAGCCAATTGGACAGAAACAATGAGCAGTTCTTC. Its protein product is CASSQLDRNNEQFF.

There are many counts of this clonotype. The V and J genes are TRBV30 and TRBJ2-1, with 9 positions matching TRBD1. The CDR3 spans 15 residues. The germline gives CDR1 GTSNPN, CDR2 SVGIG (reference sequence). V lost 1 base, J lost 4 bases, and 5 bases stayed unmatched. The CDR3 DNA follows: TGTGCCTGGAGTGGTGGGACAGGGTTTTACAATGAGCAGTTCTTC. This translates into CAWSGGTGFYNEQFF.